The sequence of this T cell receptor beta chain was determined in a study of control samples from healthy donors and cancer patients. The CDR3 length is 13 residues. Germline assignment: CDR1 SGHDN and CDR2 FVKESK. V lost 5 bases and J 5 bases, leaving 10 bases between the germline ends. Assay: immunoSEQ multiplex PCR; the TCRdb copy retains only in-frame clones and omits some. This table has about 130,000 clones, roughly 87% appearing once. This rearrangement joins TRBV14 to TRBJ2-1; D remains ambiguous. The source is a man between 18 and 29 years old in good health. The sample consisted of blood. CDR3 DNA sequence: TGTGCCAGCAGCAATTCACCCCACAATGAGCAGTTCTTC. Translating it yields CASSNSPHNEQFF.